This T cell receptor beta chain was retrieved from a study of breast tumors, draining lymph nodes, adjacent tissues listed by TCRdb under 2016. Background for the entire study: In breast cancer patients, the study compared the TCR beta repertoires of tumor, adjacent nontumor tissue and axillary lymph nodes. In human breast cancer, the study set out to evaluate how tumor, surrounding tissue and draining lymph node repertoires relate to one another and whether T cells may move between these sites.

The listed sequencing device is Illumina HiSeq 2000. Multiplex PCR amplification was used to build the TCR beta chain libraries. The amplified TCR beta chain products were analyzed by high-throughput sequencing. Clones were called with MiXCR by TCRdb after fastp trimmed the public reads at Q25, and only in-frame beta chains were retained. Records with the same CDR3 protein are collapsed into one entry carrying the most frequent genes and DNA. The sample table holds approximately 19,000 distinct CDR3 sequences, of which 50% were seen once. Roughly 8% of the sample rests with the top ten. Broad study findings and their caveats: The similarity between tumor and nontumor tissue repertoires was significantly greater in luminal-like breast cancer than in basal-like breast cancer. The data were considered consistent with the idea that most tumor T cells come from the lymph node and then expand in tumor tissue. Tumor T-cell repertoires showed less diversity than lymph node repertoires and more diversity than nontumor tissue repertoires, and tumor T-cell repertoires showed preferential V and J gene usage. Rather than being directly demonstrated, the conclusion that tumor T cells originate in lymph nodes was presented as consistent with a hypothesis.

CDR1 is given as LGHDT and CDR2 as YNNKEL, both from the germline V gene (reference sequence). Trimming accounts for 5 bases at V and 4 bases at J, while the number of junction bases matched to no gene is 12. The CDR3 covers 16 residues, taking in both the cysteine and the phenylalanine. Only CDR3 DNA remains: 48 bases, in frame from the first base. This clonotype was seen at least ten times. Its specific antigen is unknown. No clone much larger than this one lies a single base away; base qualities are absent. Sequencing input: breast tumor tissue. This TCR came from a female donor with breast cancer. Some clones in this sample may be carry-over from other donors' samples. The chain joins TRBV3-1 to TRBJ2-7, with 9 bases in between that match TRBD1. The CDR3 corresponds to CASSDLRTGDRYEQYF. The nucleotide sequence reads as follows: TGTGCCAGCAGCGATCTTAGGACAGGGGACAGGTACGAGCAGTACTTC.